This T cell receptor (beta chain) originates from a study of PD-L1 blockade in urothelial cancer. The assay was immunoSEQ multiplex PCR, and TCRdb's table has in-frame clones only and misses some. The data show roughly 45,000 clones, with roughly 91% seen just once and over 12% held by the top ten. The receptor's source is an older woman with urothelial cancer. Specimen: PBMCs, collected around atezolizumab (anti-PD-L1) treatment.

The CDR3 bases are TGTGCCAGCAGCTTATCATCGGGAGAGCAGTACTTC. This gives the protein CASSLSSGEQYF. V gene TRBV7-8 combines with J gene TRBJ2-7, with D maybe TRBD2 (5 bases). The CDR3 consists of 12 residues. V was pared by 2 bases and J by 7 bases, with 9 bases between. Germline CDR1 is SGHVS and CDR2 is FQNEAQ.